This T cell receptor (beta chain) stems from a study of blood T cell repertoires in COVID-19. Only in-frame clones appear in the TCRdb table, and some are missing; sequencing was by immunoSEQ multiplex PCR. Of a few hundred thousand clones in the sample, roughly 77% were seen once. All enrollees were about 18 to 100 years old and from fewer than 25 US areas. The specimen sequenced was PBMCs or T cells enriched from blood (not recorded which). The receptor's source is a man aged 40-55 years who had recovered from COVID-19.

CDR3 nucleotides: TGTGCCACCAGCAGAGATGGGGCGGGGAATGAGCAGTTCTTC. Its protein product is CATSRDGAGNEQFF. This chain connects TRBV15 to TRBJ2-1; a possible D gene is TRBD2 (6 bases). Germline CDR1 is LNHNV and CDR2 is YYDKDF (reference sequence). The CDR3 has 14 residues. V shed 0 bases and J shed 7 bases, with 10 bases lying between them.